The rows below give T cell receptor beta chains drawn from one sample of a study of cytomegalovirus exposure and HLA in healthy donors. The assay was immunoSEQ multiplex PCR, and TCRdb's table has in-frame clones only and misses some. The sample's table shows more than 45,000 clones. The sequencing sample was made of PBMCs. The receptors were gathered from a middle-aged woman in good health and CMV-seronegative. Each CDR3 is given with its conserved first and last residue. D genes are given only for firm matches.

TRBD2,TRBV5-4,TRBJ2-1,CASSLGGAGNNEQFF,TGTGCCAGCAGCTTGGGCGGAGCGGGAAACAATGAGCAGTTCTTC
TRBD1,TRBV19,TRBJ1-5,CASSIAVTGLNQPQHF,TGTGCCAGTAGTATTGCGGTGACAGGGTTAAATCAGCCCCAGCATTTT
.,TRBV4-1,TRBJ2-7,CASSQEELALGTYEQYF,TGCGCCAGCAGCCAAGAGGAGTTGGCATTAGGCACCTACGAGCAGTACTTC
.,TRBV6-1,TRBJ1-6,CASSERPQAAGYVNSPLHF,TGTGCCAGCAGTGAAAGGCCCCAGGCAGCCGGATACGTTAATTCACCCCTCCACTTT
.,TRBV12-5,TRBJ1-2,CASGLVRGGDGYTF,TGTGCTAGTGGTTTGGTACGGGGGGGCGACGGCTACACCTTC
.,TRBV29-1,TRBJ2-5,CSVAGRRRQGTQYF,TGCAGCGTTGCGGGAAGACGGAGACAAGGGACCCAGTACTTC
TRBD1,TRBV15,TRBJ2-5,CATSRSSGTGTGVVEQYF,TGTGCCACCAGCAGGAGTTCGGGGACCGGGACAGGGGTCGTGGAGCAGTACTTC
.,TRBV6-1,TRBJ1-1,CASSESTVNTEAFF,TGTGCCAGCAGTGAAAGTACGGTAAACACTGAAGCTTTCTTT
.,TRBV5-1,TRBJ1-3,CASSLDGGPPGNTIYF,TGCGCCAGCAGCTTGGACGGGGGTCCCCCTGGAAACACCATATATTTT
TRBD2,TRBV9,TRBJ2-5,CASSVVAGQTGTQYF,TGTGCCAGCAGCGTAGTAGCGGGGCAGACGGGGACCCAGTACTTC
.,TRBV4-2,TRBJ1-2,CASSPTQGHGYTF,TGTGCCAGCAGCCCTACACAGGGTCACGGCTACACCTTC
.,TRBV19,TRBJ2-7,CASRINREGEQYF,TGTGCCAGTAGAATCAACAGGGAGGGCGAGCAGTACTTC
TRBD1,TRBV6-6,TRBJ2-7,CASVRTGAYEQYF,TGTGCCAGCGTACGGACAGGAGCCTACGAGCAGTACTTC
TRBD2,TRBV5-4,TRBJ2-1,CASSAAGLAGQEQFF,TGTGCCAGCAGCGCCGCGGGACTAGCGGGCCAAGAGCAGTTCTTC
.,TRBV6-1,TRBJ2-5,CASGRSQETQYF,TGTGCCAGCGGGAGGTCGCAAGAGACCCAGTACTTC
.,TRBV9,TRBJ2-1,CASSGGRSYNEQFF,TGTGCCAGCAGCGGGGGGAGGTCCTACAATGAGCAGTTCTTC
TRBD2,TRBV5-6,TRBJ2-1,CASSRRLAGHYNEQFF,TGTGCCAGCAGCCGCCGACTAGCGGGACACTACAATGAGCAGTTCTTC
TRBD1,TRBV5-1,TRBJ2-3,CASSGGQGDTQYF,TGCGCCAGCAGCGGAGGACAGGGAGATACGCAGTATTTT
TRBD1,TRBV7-9,TRBJ2-3,CASSYPTGLGTDKQYF,TGTGCCAGCAGTTACCCGACAGGGCTGGGCACAGATAAGCAGTATTTT
.,TRBV6-5,TRBJ2-7,CASRNMGLTIYEQYF,TGTGCCAGCAGGAACATGGGACTTACGATCTACGAGCAGTACTTC
.,TRBV5-1,TRBJ2-7,CASSIAGERREQYF,TGCGCCAGCAGCATCGCCGGGGAGCGGCGCGAGCAGTACTTC
TRBD1,TRBV4-3,TRBJ1-2,CASSARTGRNGYTF,TGCGCCAGCAGCGCTCGGACAGGGAGAAATGGCTACACCTTC
.,TRBV7-9,TRBJ1-3,CASSSTRGSGNTIYF,TGTGCCAGCAGCTCCACCCGAGGGTCTGGAAACACCATATATTTT
TRBD1,TRBV10-3,TRBJ1-2,CAISETGTGDYGYTF,TGTGCCATCAGTGAGACAGGGACAGGGGACTATGGCTACACCTTC
TRBD1,TRBV15,TRBJ2-7,CATSRDKGADYEQYF,TGTGCCACCAGCAGAGATAAGGGGGCGGACTACGAGCAGTACTTC
.,TRBV7-9,TRBJ2-7,CASSSPFRLAESYEQYF,TGTGCCAGCAGCTCCCCGTTTAGGTTAGCTGAGTCCTACGAGCAGTACTTC
.,TRBV6-1,TRBJ2-7,CASSGQNDYEQYF,TGTGCCAGCAGTGGTCAGAATGACTACGAGCAGTACTTC
.,TRBV5-1,TRBJ1-4,CASSLAEQGRFRKLFF,TGCGCCAGCAGCTTGGCCGAACAGGGTAGATTCAGAAAACTGTTTTTT
TRBD1,TRBV5-1,TRBJ1-2,CASSTGDRGRGYTF,TGCGCCAGCAGCACCGGGGACAGGGGACGTGGCTACACCTTC
.,TRBV18,TRBJ2-3,CASSPRQGGTQYF,TGTGCCAGCTCACCACGGCAGGGAGGTACGCAGTATTTT
.,TRBV10-3,TRBJ1-2,CAISEANTPFLTNYGYTF,TGTGCCATCAGTGAGGCGAATACCCCCTTCCTTACTAACTATGGCTACACCTTC
.,TRBV7-2,TRBJ2-5,CASSSASGEETQYF,TGTGCCAGCAGCTCCGCCTCGGGGGAAGAGACCCAGTACTTC
TRBD1,TRBV15,TRBJ2-5,CATSRRTGGRETQYF,TGTGCCACCAGCAGGCGGACAGGGGGCCGGGAGACCCAGTACTTC
TRBD1,TRBV19,TRBJ2-7,CASSIKGQGFYEQYF,TGTGCCAGTAGTATAAAGGGACAGGGCTTTTACGAGCAGTACTTC
.,TRBV6-5,TRBJ1-2,CASSYSISGDYGYTF,TGTGCCAGCAGTTATTCAATATCAGGCGACTATGGCTACACCTTC
.,TRBV5-1,TRBJ1-2,CASGPGASNYGYTF,TGCGCCAGCGGACCAGGGGCGTCTAACTATGGCTACACCTTC
.,TRBV5-1,TRBJ2-6,CASSFRAGVNVLTF,TGCGCCAGCAGCTTCAGGGCTGGGGTCAACGTCCTGACTTTC
.,TRBV5-1,TRBJ2-7,CASSLLSGSSYEQYF,TGCGCCAGCAGCTTGCTGTCAGGATCCTCCTACGAGCAGTACTTC
TRBD1,TRBV5-1,TRBJ2-2,CASTPTGGGGELFF,TGCGCCAGCACCCCGACAGGGGGCGGCGGGGAGCTGTTTTTT
.,TRBV30,TRBJ1-1,CAWSSGGTEAFF,TGTGCCTGGAGTAGTGGGGGGACTGAAGCTTTCTTT
.,TRBV6-5,TRBJ2-2,CASSRDSAGELFF,TGTGCCAGCAGCCGCGACAGTGCCGGGGAGCTGTTTTTT
.,TRBV11-3,TRBJ2-7,CASSEGLVPYEQYF,TGTGCCAGCAGCGAGGGACTTGTACCCTACGAGCAGTACTTC
.,TRBV11-2,TRBJ2-3,CASSLSMDTQYF,TGTGCCAGCAGCTTATCCATGGATACGCAGTATTTT
.,TRBV6-5,TRBJ2-2,CASSYFRGLNTGELFF,TGTGCCAGCAGTTACTTCCGAGGACTGAACACCGGGGAGCTGTTTTTT
TRBD1,TRBV19,TRBJ1-5,CASSPRGTGERQPQHF,TGTGCCAGTAGCCCAAGGGGCACAGGGGAACGGCAGCCCCAGCATTTT
.,TRBV5-1,TRBJ2-7,CASSLGDAGIYEQYF,TGCGCCAGCAGCCTGGGAGACGCAGGGATTTACGAGCAGTACTTC
TRBD1,TRBV19,TRBJ1-2,CASHLGTGTNYGYTF,TGTGCCAGTCACCTAGGGACAGGAACTAACTATGGCTACACCTTC
.,TRBV9,TRBJ2-6,CASSPQSTGFGANVLTF,TGTGCCAGCAGCCCACAATCAACAGGGTTCGGGGCCAACGTCCTGACTTTC
TRBD1,TRBV5-1,TRBJ2-7,CASSPGTGVAYEQYF,TGCGCCAGCAGCCCCGGGACAGGTGTCGCCTACGAGCAGTACTTC
TRBD1,TRBV29-1,TRBJ1-2,CSVENRLPPIRDRGRNVYGYTF,TGCAGCGTTGAAAACAGGCTTCCCCCTATCCGGGACAGGGGGCGGAATGTTTATGGCTACACCTTC
TRBD1,TRBV28,TRBJ2-1,CASSFGGDRYNEQFF,TGTGCCAGCAGTTTTGGTGGGGACAGATACAATGAGCAGTTCTTC
.,TRBV29-1,TRBJ2-3,CSVEEMSGRGRHTQYF,TGCAGCGTTGAAGAGATGAGTGGGCGGGGCCGCCATACGCAGTATTTT
.,TRBV7-9,TRBJ1-3,CASSLQLGGNTIYF,TGTGCCAGCAGCCTACAGTTGGGTGGAAACACCATATATTTT
.,TRBV6-1,TRBJ1-1,CASSNRNLNTEDFF,TGTGCCAGCAGTAACAGGAATCTGAACACTGAAGATTTCTTT
.,TRBV12-5,TRBJ2-7,CASGLSGEQYF,TGTGCTAGTGGTTTGAGCGGCGAGCAGTACTTC
TRBD1,TRBV18,TRBJ2-1,CASSLRGLSSYNEQFF,TGTGCCAGCTCACTGAGGGGGCTAAGCTCCTACAATGAGCAGTTCTTC
.,TRBV2,TRBJ2-2,CASSALVSAGELFF,TGTGCCAGCAGTGCGCTAGTTTCCGCCGGGGAGCTGTTTTTT
TRBD2,TRBV5-1,TRBJ2-2,CASKAGGQNGELFF,TGCGCCAGCAAAGCGGGAGGGCAGAACGGGGAGCTGTTTTTT
.,TRBV9,TRBJ1-1,CASSVAGDNTEAFF,TGTGCCAGCAGCGTCGCGGGGGATAACACTGAAGCTTTCTTT
.,TRBV15,TRBJ1-5,CATSRDHRGKHQPQHF,TGTGCCACCAGCAGAGATCATCGGGGGAAGCATCAGCCCCAGCATTTT